This is a list of T cell receptor beta chains from one sample in a study of tissue T cells after allogeneic stem cell transplantation. The protocol was immunoSEQ multiplex PCR, while the TCRdb copy is restricted to in-frame clones and leaves out a portion. The sample shows about 26,000 clones, more than 80% of them seen only once. Material: blood, obtained before transplantation. The receptor source for this set is a male donor aged 60 or over who later had graft-versus-host disease after an allogeneic stem cell transplant. Each CDR3 is given with its conserved first and last residue. The D gene is left open where the match is weak. The size field is filled for only some rows; it gives once, few, many or a size class.

>TRBJ1-5|TRBV30|TRBD1|15|-
TGTGCCTGGAGTGTAGGGGACAGGCGAGATCAGCCCCAGCATTTT
CAWSVGDRRDQPQHF
>TRBJ2-7|TRBV12-3/TRBV12-4|-|13|-
TGTGCCAGCAGTTCAGCTACTGGCTACGAGCAGTACTTC
CASSSATGYEQYF
>TRBJ2-3|TRBV11-2|-|15|-
TGTGCCAGCAGCTTAGATCAAGCCCACACAGATACGCAGTATTTT
CASSLDQAHTDTQYF
>TRBJ2-7|TRBV19|TRBD2|20|-
TGTGCCAGTAGTGCCCTTTTTGGAACTAGCGGGAGGCCGTCGGGCTACGAGCAGTACTTC
CASSALFGTSGRPSGYEQYF
>TRBJ2-3|TRBV18|-|13|-
TGTGCCAGCTCATCAGGGCCTACAGATACGCAGTATTTT
CASSSGPTDTQYF
>TRBJ1-1|TRBV6-5|-|14|-
TGTGCCAGCAGTTACTCGTTCGAGAACACTGAAGCTTTCTTT
CASSYSFENTEAFF
>TRBJ2-5|TRBV5-1|TRBD2|14|-
TGCGCCAGCAGCTGGGCGGGGGACCTAGAGACCCAGTACTTC
CASSWAGDLETQYF
>TRBJ1-5|TRBV5-1|TRBD1|16|-
TGCGCCAGCAGCTTGGAGCCGGGACAGCCTCATCAGCCCCAGCATTTT
CASSLEPGQPHQPQHF
>TRBJ1-3|TRBV19|-|16|-
TGTGCCTCCTTAGGGGCAGCCCGAGCCTCTGGAAACACCATATATTTT
CASLGAARASGNTIYF
>TRBJ2-4|TRBV15|TRBD1|15|-
TGTGCCACCCAGAGAGGGGGCATGGCCAAAAACATTCAGTACTTC
CATQRGGMAKNIQYF
>TRBJ2-7|TRBV27|-|14|-
TGTGCCAGCAGTCTCCACGACAGGAACTACGAGCAGTACTTC
CASSLHDRNYEQYF
>TRBJ2-7|TRBV19|TRBD1|16|-
TGTGCCAGTAGTGGTTCCGGGACAGCCAACTCCTACGAGCAGTACTTC
CASSGSGTANSYEQYF
>TRBJ2-3|TRBV10-3|TRBD1|13|-
TGTGCCATCAGTGGTCAGGGGGCGGATACGCAGTATTTT
CAISGQGADTQYF
>TRBJ1-2|TRBV5-6|-|13|-
TGTGCCAGCAGCTTGGCCCCTAAAGGCTCCTACACCTTC
CASSLAPKGSYTF
>TRBJ2-5|TRBV7-9|-|13|-
TGTGCCGGGACTACGGGGGGCAAGGAGACCCAGTACTTC
CAGTTGGKETQYF
>TRBJ2-4|TRBV28|TRBD2|20|-
TGTGCCACCATGCAGGGGGTTGGGACTAGCGAGAAACTAGCCAAAAACATTCAGTACTTC
CATMQGVGTSEKLAKNIQYF
>TRBJ2-5|TRBV13|TRBD1|16|-
TGTGCCAGCAGCTTATTTGGGACAGGGGGCGCTCAGACCCAGTACTTC
CASSLFGTGGAQTQYF
>TRBJ1-1|TRBV11-2|-|15|-
TGTGCCAGCAGCTTAGAAGTACACCAAAGCACTGAAGCTTTCTTT
CASSLEVHQSTEAFF
>TRBJ2-2|TRBV19|-|12|once
TGTGCCAGTAGTGGGTTCGCCGGGGAGCTGTTTTTT
CASSGFAGELFF
>TRBJ2-3|TRBV6-5|TRBD1|14|-
TGTGCCAGCACCAGGACAGGAACCACAGATACGCAGTATTTT
CASTRTGTTDTQYF
>TRBJ1-2|TRBV13|-|15|-
TGTGCCAGCAGCTCGGGACAAGCTTTTAACTATGGCTACACCTTC
CASSSGQAFNYGYTF
>TRBJ2-7|TRBV5-1|-|16|-
TGCGCCAGCAGCTTGGTGACGCGGGGAACCTCCTACGAGCAGTACTTC
CASSLVTRGTSYEQYF
>TRBJ2-3|TRBV12-3/TRBV12-4|-|13|-
TGTGCCAGCAGTTTGGGCAGCACAGATACGCAGTATTTT
CASSLGSTDTQYF
>TRBJ1-3|TRBV7-8|-|16|-
TGTGCCAGCAGCCCGCCAGGGCTCAACTCTGGAAACACCATATATTTT
CASSPPGLNSGNTIYF
>TRBJ1-3|TRBV5-6|-|11|-
TGTGCCAGCAGCTTTGGAAACACCATATATTTT
CASSFGNTIYF
>TRBJ1-3|TRBV11-2|-|18|-
TGTGCCAGCAGCTTAGCCGGGACCCTTTTACTCTCTGGAAACACCATATATTTT
CASSLAGTLLLSGNTIYF
>TRBJ2-7|TRBV20-1|-|13|-
TGCAGTGCTAGTTCCCCCCAGGAGTACGAGCAGTACTTC
CSASSPQEYEQYF
>TRBJ1-6|TRBV19|-|15|-
TGTGCCAGTACCGAAACCCCGGGAGGGAGATCACCCCTCCACTTT
CASTETPGGRSPLHF
>TRBJ1-4|TRBV7-9|-|13|-
TGTGCCAGCAGGAGAGCAGGGGAGGAAAAACTGTTTTTT
CASRRAGEEKLFF
>TRBJ2-5|TRBV15|TRBD1|17|-
TGTGCCACCAGCCCGAGGAAACTTCGACAGGGCCAAGAGACCCAGTACTTC
CATSPRKLRQGQETQYF
>TRBJ2-3|TRBV5-4|-|14|-
TGTGCCAGCAGTAGAGGGGGGAGCACAGATACGCAGTATTTT
CASSRGGSTDTQYF
>TRBJ1-2|TRBV7-3|-|15|-
TGTGCCAGCAGCTCCCGTGTAGTGGGACGCCCTCGGGAGACCTTC
CASSSRVVGRPRETF